This TCR beta chain was documented in a study of blood T cell repertoires in COVID-19. Study-level background: There were acute and convalescent COVID-19 samples, and they came from the United States, Italy and Spain. T cells, B-cell-depleted T cells, or PBMCs supplied cDNA or gDNA.

This CDR3 region has 16 residues. Per germline, CDR1 SGDLS and CDR2 YYNGEE. V shed 3 bases and J 6 bases; nucleotides not matched to a gene: 13. Per the original methods: Amplification of reference gene primers provided the estimated nucleated cell counts. TCRdb's copy holds only in-frame clones and misses some; the assay was immunoSEQ multiplex PCR. V, J and clone size reflect that table, while D and trimming were determined from the DNA. The table includes more than 150,000 clones, approximately 87% detected once. This clonotype was obtained from a woman aged 65 to 85 with acute or convalescent COVID-19. Material: peripheral blood. V usage is TRBV9 and J usage is TRBJ1-2, with 8 bases identical to TRBD1. The CDR3 sequence: CASSADRVGSGDGYTF. The CDR3 nucleotides are TGTGCCAGCAGCGCGGACAGGGTCGGTAGTGGGGATGGCTACACCTTC.